This T cell receptor (beta chain) was identified during a study of blood T cell repertoires in COVID-19. Deletions cut 4 bases from V and 9 bases from J, with 19 bases between. Germline values: CDR1 SQVTM, CDR2 ANQGSEA. The length of the CDR3 is 13 residues. Sequencing was performed with immunoSEQ multiplex PCR; in TCRdb, only in-frame clones are kept and a portion is missing. This sample carries about 190,000 clones, 70% to 90% of them seen once, and the ten largest clones take 20% to 25%. This TCR derives from a man in his sixties with active or convalescent COVID-19. Sequencing input: peripheral blood. The J gene is TRBJ2-7, the V gene TRBV29-1; the D gene is possibly TRBD2 (5 bases). CDR3 bases: TGCAGCGTTGCCCTAAGACGGGATGGCGGGCAGTACTTC. This encodes CSVALRRDGGQYF.